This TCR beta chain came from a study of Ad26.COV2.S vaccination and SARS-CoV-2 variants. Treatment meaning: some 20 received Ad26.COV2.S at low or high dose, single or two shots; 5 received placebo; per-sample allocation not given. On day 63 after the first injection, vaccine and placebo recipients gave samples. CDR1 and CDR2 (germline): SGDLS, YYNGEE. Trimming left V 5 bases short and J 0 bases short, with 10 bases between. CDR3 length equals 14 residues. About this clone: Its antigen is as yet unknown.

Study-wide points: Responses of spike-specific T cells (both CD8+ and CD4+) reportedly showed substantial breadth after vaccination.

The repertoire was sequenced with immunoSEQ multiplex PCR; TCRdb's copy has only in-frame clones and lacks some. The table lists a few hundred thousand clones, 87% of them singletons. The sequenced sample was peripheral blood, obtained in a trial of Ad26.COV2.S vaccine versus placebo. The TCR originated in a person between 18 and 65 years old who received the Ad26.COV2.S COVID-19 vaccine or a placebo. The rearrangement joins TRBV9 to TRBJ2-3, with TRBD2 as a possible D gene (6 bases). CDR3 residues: CASSAGPSTDTQYF. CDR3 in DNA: TGTGCCAGCAGTGCGGGACCTAGCACAGATACGCAGTATTTT.